This T cell receptor beta chain stems from a study of Tregs in tolerant kidney transplant recipients. Study-wide points: Findings come from small patient numbers and require larger validation. This study did not directly address biological reproducibility. The most relevant donor-specific Treg TCRbeta repertoire apparently came from expansion with activated donor B cells.

A note on this clone: Its specificity is not known.

V was clipped by 4 bases and J by 1 base, with 17 bases between them. This CDR3 is built from 16 residues. Looked up from germline, CDR1 is SQVTM and CDR2 is ANQGSEA. Clones were sequenced by immunoSEQ multiplex PCR, and TCRdb holds only the in-frame ones, with some missing. This sample has approximately 260,000 clones, with about 86% found just once. Thawed PBMCs were FACS-sorted into unstimulated CD4+CD25+CD127- regulatory T cells, CD4+CD25- non-regulatory cells, CD4 and CD8 cells. Sequenced material: CD4+ T cells from blood. This sequence was found in a human donor in good health. V and J are TRBV29-1 and TRBJ1-3, with D possibly matching TRBD1 (5 bases). CDR3 protein: CSVAPRDSGSGNTIYF. The CDR3 nucleotides are TGCAGCGTTGCTCCCCGGGACTCAGGGTCTGGAAACACCATATATTTT.